These 16 T cell receptor beta chains were all obtained from the same sample, sequenced in a study of T cell changes during pregnancy in multiple sclerosis. TCRdb keeps only in-frame clones here, not all; method: immunoSEQ multiplex PCR. The table has roughly 100,000 clones, around 92% seen once. The sample in question was peripheral blood, obtained in the second trimester of pregnancy. The source is a female donor with multiple sclerosis, enrolled in a pregnancy study.

The CDR3 DNA sequence: TGTGCCAGCCAAACCGGGCGGGGAGCCTACAATGAGCAGTTCTTC. Its protein product is CASQTGRGAYNEQFF. This sequence joins TRBV6-6 and TRBJ2-1, with D perhaps matching TRBD2 (6 bases). Germline-derived CDR1 and CDR2 are MNHNY and SVGAGI (reference sequence). The CDR3 runs 15 residues. V gave up 8 bases and J gave up 2 bases, with 16 bases separating them.

J is TRBJ2-7 and V is TRBV9; D is perhaps TRBD1 (6 bases). The CDR3 runs to 15 residues. CDR1 SGDLS and CDR2 YYNGEE come from the germline V gene. V was cut by 0 bases and J by 5 bases, with 15 bases left in between. The CDR3 reads CASSVGRDKIHEQYF. CDR3 nucleotides: TGTGCCAGCAGCGTAGGCCGGGACAAAATCCACGAGCAGTACTTC.

The rearrangement links TRBV5-1 to TRBJ2-3, with 7 bases aligning to TRBD2. The CDR3 is made up of 15 amino acids. V lost 0 bases and J lost 3; bases outside the gene matches: 4. From germline, CDR1 is SGHRS and CDR2 YFSETQ. DNA for the CDR3: TGCGCCAGCAGCTTGGCGGGAGGCTGGACAGATACGCAGTATTTT. This encodes CASSLAGGWTDTQYF.

This clone appeared a single time. The V gene is TRBV5-1, the J gene TRBJ1-4; 7 bases match TRBD1. The germline gives CDR1 SGHRS, CDR2 YFSETQ. The CDR3 covers 14 residues. V lost 0 bases and J lost 7; bases outside the gene matches: 3. The CDR3 sequence is CASSLVQGGEKLFF. The CDR3 DNA sequence: TGCGCCAGCAGCTTGGTCCAGGGGGGTGAAAAACTGTTTTTT.

The chain joins TRBV19 to TRBJ1-5, with D maybe TRBD1 (6 bases). The CDR3 spans 16 residues. CDR1 is LNHDA and CDR2 is SQIVND in the germline V gene (reference sequence). V lost 4 bases and J 0 bases, leaving 13 bases between the germline ends. The CDR3 reads CASSKDRPNSNQPQHF. Written as DNA, the CDR3 is TGTGCCAGTAGTAAGGACAGACCGAATAGCAATCAGCCCCAGCATTTT.

The V call is TRBV28, the J call TRBJ2-7; 8 nucleotides agree with TRBD1. V dropped 3 bases and J dropped 7; count of bases not matched to a gene: 5. The CDR3 runs to 13 residues. Germline CDR1 reads MDHEN; CDR2 reads SYDVKM. Here the CDR3 reads CASSFSDRAEQYF. CDR3 coding DNA: TGTGCCAGCAGTTTCTCGGACAGGGCAGAGCAGTACTTC.

This chain uses TRBV6-5 with TRBJ2-1; 8 positions agree with TRBD1. Looked up from germline, CDR1 is MNHEY and CDR2 is SVGAGI. The CDR3 sequence is 15 residues long. The junction had 10 bases not matched to a gene; V was cut back by 6 bases and J by 6 bases. The CDR3 loop reads CASSLDRGRVNEQFF. DNA for the CDR3: TGTGCCAGCAGCCTTGACAGGGGAAGGGTCAATGAGCAGTTCTTC.

CDR3 coding DNA: TGCGCCAGCAGCTCCGCGGAGGGCAGGGGGGAAGAGACCCAGTACTTC. Residues: CASSSAEGRGEETQYF. V gene TRBV5-1 combines with J gene TRBJ2-5; weak D call: TRBD1 (7 bases). CDR3 length: 16 amino acids. Germline V CDR1 and CDR2: SGHRS, YFSETQ. Between the trimmed V and J ends, which lost 3 bases and 3 bases, there was a span of 18 bases.

This CDR3 is CASSSLGGLDQPQHF. Here the CDR3 DNA reads TGTGCCAGCAGTTCATTGGGAGGGTTGGATCAGCCCCAGCATTTT. This rearrangement joins TRBV5-6 to TRBJ1-5; D gene ambiguous. CDR1 SGHDT and CDR2 YYEEEE come from the germline V gene. The germline V and J ends were trimmed by 5 bases and 5 bases, with 17 bases remaining between them. This CDR3 contains 15 residues.

The J gene is TRBJ2-2, the V gene TRBV7-6; D unresolved. Germline CDR1 SGHVS, CDR2 FNYEAQ. This CDR3 contains 16 residues. V lost 1 base, J lost 2 bases, and 11 bases lay in between. As DNA, the CDR3 is TGTGCCAGCAGCTTAGATGTGGCGGTTAACACCGGGGAGCTGTTTTTT. Translated: CASSLDVAVNTGELFF.

The table lists this clone with a few counts. The gene calls are TRBV5-1 and TRBJ2-2; 8 bases fit TRBD2. The germline CDR1 and CDR2 sequences are SGHRS and YFSETQ. V lost 3 bases, J lost 3 bases, and 10 bases stayed unmatched. CDR3 length equals 17 residues. The CDR3 DNA reads as TGCGCCAGCAGCTGGGGTCTCCGAGCGGGAGACACCGGGGAGCTGTTTTTT. Encoded protein: CASSWGLRAGDTGELFF.

This rearrangement joins TRBV5-8 to TRBJ2-2, with a weak D call TRBD1 (5 bases). The V end was cut by 6 bases, the J end by 4 bases, with 13 bases between. Germline V gene lookup returns CDR1 SGHTS and CDR2 YDEGEE. This CDR3 is built from 14 residues. The CDR3 sequence is CASTQGTGTGELFF. CDR3 sequence (DNA): TGTGCCAGCACCCAGGGTACAGGCACCGGGGAGCTGTTTTTT.

This chain joins TRBV9 and TRBJ2-3, with 7 bases lining up with TRBD2. CDR3 length equals 15 residues. J was trimmed by 0 bases and V by 2 bases; bases with no gene match: 3. The V gene's germline CDR1 is SGDLS and CDR2 YYNGEE. DNA for the CDR3: TGTGCCAGCAGCGTCTCTAGCGGAAGCACAGATACGCAGTATTTT. Protein: CASSVSSGSTDTQYF.

This CDR3 reads CASSLAGSEKLFF. DNA of the CDR3: TGTGCCAGCAGCTTAGCGGGGAGTGAAAAACTGTTTTTT. The chain links TRBV7-9 to TRBJ1-4; D is uncertain. The CDR3 length is 13 residues. Per the germline V gene, CDR1 is SEHNR and CDR2 is FQNEAQ (reference sequence). V was clipped by 0 bases and J by 7 bases, with 6 bases between them.

The rearrangement joins TRBV4-1 to TRBJ1-4; 7 bases line up with TRBD1. V trimming: 4 bases; J trimming: 5 bases; junction bases outside the gene matches: 13. CDR3 length equals 17 residues. Per the germline V gene, CDR1 is MGHRA and CDR2 is YSYEKL. The CDR3 DNA reads as TGCGCCAGCAGCCGAGGACAGGCGGGACCCATGAATGAAAAACTGTTTTTT. Its protein product is CASSRGQAGPMNEKLFF.

The sample holds one count of this clone. The chain recombines TRBV14 with TRBJ1-1; D is ambiguous. The germline V and J ends were trimmed by 4 bases and 6 bases, with 15 bases remaining between them. The CDR3 is 14 residues long. Germline lookup yields CDR1 SGHDN and CDR2 FVKESK. The CDR3 sequence: CASSPETISPEAFF. CDR3 in DNA: TGTGCCAGCAGCCCTGAAACAATAAGTCCTGAAGCTTTCTTT.